This T cell receptor beta chain was captured by sequencing in a study of blood T cell repertoires in COVID-19. Study overall: COVID-19 samples from acute and convalescent phases originated in the United States, Italy and Spain. T cells, B-cell-depleted T cells, or PBMCs provided the cDNA or gDNA that served as material.

V lost 4 bases and J 2 bases, leaving 9 bases between the germline ends. The germline V gene has CDR1 SNHLY and CDR2 FYNNEI. The CDR3 is made up of 13 amino acids. Authors' data handling: Amplification from reference gene primers served as the basis for estimated nucleated cell counts. Data came from immunoSEQ multiplex PCR; TCRdb stores just in-frame clones and leaves some out. V and J calls and clone size come straight from that table; D and trimming were deduced from the DNA. The data show approximately 240,000 clones, around 88% seen once. This TCR derives from a woman younger than 45 who had recovered from COVID-19. Sequencing was done on a sample of peripheral blood. The chain couples TRBV2 to TRBJ2-7; D is ambiguous. The CDR3 region has the DNA TGTGCCAGCAGTGGGAGTCTTACCTACGAGCAGTACTTC. Amino acids: CASSGSLTYEQYF.